The TCR beta chain under discussion was sequenced for a study of cytomegalovirus exposure and HLA in healthy donors. PCR involved 60 Vbeta and 13 Jbeta primers. Produced via immunoSEQ multiplex PCR; TCRdb's table is partial and in-frame only. The table for this sample gives roughly 120,000 clones. The TCR comes from a man aged 18-30 years in good health and CMV-seronegative. What was sequenced was PBMCs.

In DNA, the CDR3 is TGTGCCATCAGTGTCCAGGTGAACACTGAAGCTTTCTTT. This encodes CAISVQVNTEAFF. The chain employs TRBV10-3 and TRBJ1-1; D uncertain. Deletions cut 4 bases from V and 0 bases from J, with 6 bases between. Per the germline V gene, CDR1 is ENHRY and CDR2 is SYGVKD. The CDR3 loop spans 13 amino acids.